This T cell receptor (beta chain) was observed in a study of breast tumors, draining lymph nodes, adjacent tissues. Study-level findings and limits: The data were judged consistent with most tumor T cells coming from lymph node and expanding in tumor. Tumors had less TCR diversity than lymph nodes, more than nontumor tissue. Tumor T cell lymph node origin was a supported hypothesis, not proven.

This CDR3 contains 15 residues. The V segment lost 6 bases and the J segment 7 bases; nucleotides outside the gene matches: 11. Germline CDR1 is MNHEY and CDR2 is SVGAGI. This clonotype was seen ten or more times. Its antigen remains unidentified. Axillary draining lymph nodes of breast cancer patients supplied the node samples. TCRdb reprocessed the multiplex PCR reads with MiXCR, giving one entry per CDR3 protein. The sample gives some 130,000 distinct CDR3 sequences, more than 20% of which show up once; just over 2.5% is in the top ten. Material for sequencing was axillary lymph node tissue. This receptor was taken from a female donor with breast cancer. Some clones in this sample may be carry-over from other donors' samples. The rearrangement joins TRBV6-5 to TRBJ2-7; TRBD2 aligns across 11 bases. CDR3: CASSFLSGRAKEQYF. The CDR3 bases are TGTGCCAGCAGCTTCCTTAGCGGGAGGGCAAAAGAGCAGTACTTC.